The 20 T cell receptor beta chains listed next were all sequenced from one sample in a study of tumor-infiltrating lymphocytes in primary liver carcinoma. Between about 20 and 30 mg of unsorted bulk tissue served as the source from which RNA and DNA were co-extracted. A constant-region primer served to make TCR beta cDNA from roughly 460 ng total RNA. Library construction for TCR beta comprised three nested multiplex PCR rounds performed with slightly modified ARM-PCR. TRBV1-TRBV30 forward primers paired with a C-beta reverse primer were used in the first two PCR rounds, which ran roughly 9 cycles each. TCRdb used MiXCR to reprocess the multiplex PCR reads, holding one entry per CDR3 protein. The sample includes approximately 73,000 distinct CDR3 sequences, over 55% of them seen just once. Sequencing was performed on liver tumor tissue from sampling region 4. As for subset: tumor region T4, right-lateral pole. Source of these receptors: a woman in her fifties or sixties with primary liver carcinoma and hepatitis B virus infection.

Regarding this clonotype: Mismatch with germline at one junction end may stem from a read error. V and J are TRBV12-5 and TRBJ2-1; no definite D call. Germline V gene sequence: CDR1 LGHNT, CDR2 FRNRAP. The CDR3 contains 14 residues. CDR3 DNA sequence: TGTGCTAGTGGTTCCGAGGTAGCTCACAACGAGCAGTTCTTC. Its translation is CASGSEVAHNEQFF.

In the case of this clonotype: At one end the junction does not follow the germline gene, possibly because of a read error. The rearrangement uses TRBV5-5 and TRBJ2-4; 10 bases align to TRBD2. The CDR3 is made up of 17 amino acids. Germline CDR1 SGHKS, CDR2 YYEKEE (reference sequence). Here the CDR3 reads CASSLAGTSVLEEIQYF. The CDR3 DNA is TGTGCCAGCAGCTTAGCCGGGACTAGCGTCCTTGAGGAGATTCAGTATTTC.

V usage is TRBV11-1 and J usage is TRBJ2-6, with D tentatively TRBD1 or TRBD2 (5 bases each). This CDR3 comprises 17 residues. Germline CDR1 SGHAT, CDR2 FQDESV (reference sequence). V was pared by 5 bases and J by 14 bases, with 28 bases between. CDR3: CASSPPKGSSGAKILTF. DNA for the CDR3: TGTGCCAGCAGCCCCCCGAAAGGGAGCTCTGGGGCCAAAATCCTGACTTTC.

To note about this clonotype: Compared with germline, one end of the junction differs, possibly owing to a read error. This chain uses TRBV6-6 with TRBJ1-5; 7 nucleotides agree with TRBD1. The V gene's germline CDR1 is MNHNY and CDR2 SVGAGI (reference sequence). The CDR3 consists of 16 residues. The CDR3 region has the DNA TGTGCCAGCTGGGGCACCAAACAGGGGCTTAATCAGCCCCAGCTTTTT. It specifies CASWGTKQGLNQPQLF.

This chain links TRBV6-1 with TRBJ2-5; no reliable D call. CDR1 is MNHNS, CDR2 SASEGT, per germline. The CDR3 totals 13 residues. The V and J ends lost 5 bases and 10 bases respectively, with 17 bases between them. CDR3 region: CASSYDTQDIQYF. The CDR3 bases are TGTGCCAGCAGTTACGACACCCAAGACATCCAGTACTTC.

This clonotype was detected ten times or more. The CDR3 DNA is TGTGCCAGCAGTTTAACCGGGACTAGCGGAGGCGAGACCCAGTACTTC. Protein: CASSLTGTSGGETQYF. The J gene is TRBJ2-5, the V gene TRBV28; 11 positions match TRBD2. V was pared by 2 bases and J by 5 bases, with 7 bases of the junction left unmatched. Germline V gives CDR1 MDHEN, CDR2 SYDVKM. This CDR3 spans 16 amino acids.

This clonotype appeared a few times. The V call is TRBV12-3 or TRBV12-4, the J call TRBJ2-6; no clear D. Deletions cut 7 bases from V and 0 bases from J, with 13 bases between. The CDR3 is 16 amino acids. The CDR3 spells CASNMWGSSGANVLTF. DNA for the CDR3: TGTGCCAGCAATATGTGGGGAAGCTCTGGGGCCAACGTCCTGACTTTC.

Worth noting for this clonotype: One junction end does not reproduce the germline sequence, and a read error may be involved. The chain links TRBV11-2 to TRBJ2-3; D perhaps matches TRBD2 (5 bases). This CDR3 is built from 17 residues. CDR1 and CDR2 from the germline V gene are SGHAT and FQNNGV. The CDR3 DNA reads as TGTACCAGCAGCTTCCGCCCCCCGGGGATTAGCATGGATACGCAGTATTTT. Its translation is CTSSFRPPGISMDTQYF.

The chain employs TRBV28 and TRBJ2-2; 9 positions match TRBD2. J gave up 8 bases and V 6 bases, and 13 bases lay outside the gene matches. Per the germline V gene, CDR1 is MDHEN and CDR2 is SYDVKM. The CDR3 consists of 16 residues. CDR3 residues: CASSPSGAPNIGELFF. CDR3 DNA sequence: TGTGCCAGCAGCCCTAGCGGGGCCCCGAACATAGGGGAGCTGTTTTTT.

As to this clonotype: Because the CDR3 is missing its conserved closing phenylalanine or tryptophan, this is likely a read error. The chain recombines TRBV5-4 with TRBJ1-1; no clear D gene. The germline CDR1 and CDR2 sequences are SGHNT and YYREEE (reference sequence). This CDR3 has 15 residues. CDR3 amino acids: CASSLITLGDTEAFL. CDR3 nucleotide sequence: TGTGCCAGCAGCTTGATTACTTTGGGTGACACTGAGGCTTTCTTA.

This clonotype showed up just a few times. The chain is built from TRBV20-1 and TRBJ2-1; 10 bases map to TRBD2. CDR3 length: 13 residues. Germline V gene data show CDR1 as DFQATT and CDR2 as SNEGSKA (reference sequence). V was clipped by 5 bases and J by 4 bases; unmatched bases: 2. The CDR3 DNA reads TGCAGTGCTCCGGGACTAGCGTACAATGAGCAGTTCTTC. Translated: CSAPGLAYNEQFF.

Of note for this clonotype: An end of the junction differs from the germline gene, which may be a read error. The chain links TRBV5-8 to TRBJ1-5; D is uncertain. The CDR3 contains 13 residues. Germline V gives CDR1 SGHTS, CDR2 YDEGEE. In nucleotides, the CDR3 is TGTGCCAGCAGCATCGACACAGATCAGCCTCAGCATTTT. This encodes CASSIDTDQPQHF. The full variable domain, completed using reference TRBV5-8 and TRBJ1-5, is EAGVTQSPTHLIKTRGQQATLRCSPISGHTSVYWYQQALGLGLQFLLWYDEGEERNRGNFPPRFSGRQFPNYSSELNVNALELEDSALYLCASSIDTDQPQHFGDGTRLSIL.

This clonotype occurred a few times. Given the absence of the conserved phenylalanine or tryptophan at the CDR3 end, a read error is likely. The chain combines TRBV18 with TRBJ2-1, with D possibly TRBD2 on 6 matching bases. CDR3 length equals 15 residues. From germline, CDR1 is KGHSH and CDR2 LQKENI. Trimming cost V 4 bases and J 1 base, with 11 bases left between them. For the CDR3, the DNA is TGTGCCAGCTCACTGCAGGGAGGATCCTACAATGAGCAGTTCTCC. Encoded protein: CASSLQGGSYNEQFS.

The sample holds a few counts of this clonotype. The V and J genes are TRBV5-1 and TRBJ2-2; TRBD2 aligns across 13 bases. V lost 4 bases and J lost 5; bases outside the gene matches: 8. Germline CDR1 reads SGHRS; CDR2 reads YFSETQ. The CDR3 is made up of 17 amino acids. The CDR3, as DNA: TGCGCCAGCAGCGGACTAGCGGGAGCTCCGGGGACCGGGGAGCTGTTTTTT. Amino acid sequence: CASSGLAGAPGTGELFF.

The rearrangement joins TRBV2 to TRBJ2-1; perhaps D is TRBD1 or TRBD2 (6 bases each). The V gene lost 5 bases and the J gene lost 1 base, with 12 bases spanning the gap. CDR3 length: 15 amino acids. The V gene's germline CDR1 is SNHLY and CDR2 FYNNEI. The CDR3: CASSSSGASYNEQFF. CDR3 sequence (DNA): TGTGCCAGCAGTTCGTCGGGGGCTTCCTACAATGAGCAGTTCTTC.

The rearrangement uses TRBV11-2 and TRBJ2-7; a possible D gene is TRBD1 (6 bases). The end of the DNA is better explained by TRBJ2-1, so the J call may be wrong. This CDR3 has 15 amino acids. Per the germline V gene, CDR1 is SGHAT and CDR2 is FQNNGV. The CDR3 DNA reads TGTGCCAGCAGCTCAGACCCTGTGGGGGCCTACGAGCAGTTCTTC. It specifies CASSSDPVGAYEQFF.

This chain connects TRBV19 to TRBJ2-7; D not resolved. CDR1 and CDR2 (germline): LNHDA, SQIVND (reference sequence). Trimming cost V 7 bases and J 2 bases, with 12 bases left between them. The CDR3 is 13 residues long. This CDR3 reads CASTADGAYEQYF. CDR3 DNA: TGTGCCAGTACCGCGGACGGTGCCTACGAGCAGTACTTC.

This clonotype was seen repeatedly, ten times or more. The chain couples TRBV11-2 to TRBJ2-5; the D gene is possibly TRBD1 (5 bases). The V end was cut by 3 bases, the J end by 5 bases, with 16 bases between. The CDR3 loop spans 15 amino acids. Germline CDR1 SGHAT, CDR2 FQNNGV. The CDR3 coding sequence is TGTGCCAGCAGCTTGGGGCTGGGATCGCATGAGACCCAGTACTTC. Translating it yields CASSLGLGSHETQYF. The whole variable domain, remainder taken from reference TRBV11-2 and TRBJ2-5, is EAGVAQSPRYKIIEKRQSVAFWCNPISGHATLYWYQQILGQGPKLLIQFQNNGVVDDSQLPKDRFSAERLKGVDSTLKIQPAKLEDSAVYLCASSLGLGSHETQYFGPGTRLLVL.

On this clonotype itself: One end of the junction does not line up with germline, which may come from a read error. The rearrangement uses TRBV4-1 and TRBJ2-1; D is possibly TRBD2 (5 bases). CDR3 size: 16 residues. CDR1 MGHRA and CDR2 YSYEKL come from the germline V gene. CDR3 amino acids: CASCQEGTALINEQFF. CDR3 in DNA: TGCGCCAGCTGCCAAGAGGGAACAGCCCTGATCAATGAGCAGTTCTTC.

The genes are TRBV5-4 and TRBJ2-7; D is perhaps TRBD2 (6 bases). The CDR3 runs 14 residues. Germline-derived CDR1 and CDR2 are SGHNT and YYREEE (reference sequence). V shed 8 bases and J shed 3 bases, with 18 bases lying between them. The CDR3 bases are TGTGCCAGTATCTTGGGGGGTTTCCTCTACGAGCAGTACTTC. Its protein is CASILGGFLYEQYF. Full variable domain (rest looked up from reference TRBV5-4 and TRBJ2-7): ETGVTQSPTHLIKTRGQQVTLRCSSQSGHNTVSWYQQALGQGPQFIFQYYREEENGRGNFPPRFSGLQFPNYSSELNVNALELDDSALYLCASILGGFLYEQYFGPGTRLTVT.